Reported below is one TCR beta chain. Its antigen is unknown. Since the CDR3 does not end with the conserved phenylalanine or tryptophan, this likely comes from a read error. It is unclear where the CDR3 begins or ends on the DNA, so no DNA is shown, and the CDR3 is as TCRdb lists it. Germline V CDR1 and CDR2: SQVTM, ANQGSEA. The CDR3 sequence runs 15 residues, both termini included. This entry is derived from a study of tumor-infiltrating lymphocytes in primary liver carcinoma. Study at large: Recorded tumor stage was T1-T3 N0M0, with diameters of roughly 4 to 10 cm. Whole-study results and caveats: Tumor region pairs shared more overlap than did tumor-adjacent and tumor-blood pairs. A significantly higher top-250-clone fraction was found in tumors than in blood (p = 0.039).

Extraction of RNA together with DNA used roughly 20-32 mg of unsorted bulk tissue. TCR beta cDNA was prepared out of roughly 0.45 ug total RNA by means of a constant-region primer. ARM-PCR, slightly modified, supplied the TCR beta libraries through three nested multiplex PCR rounds. TRBV1-TRBV30 forward primers paired with a C-beta reverse primer drove the first two PCR rounds, around 10 cycles each. TCRdb fed the multiplex PCR reads into MiXCR, producing one record per CDR3 protein. The top ten clones hold 15% to 20% of a sample with approximately 190,000 distinct CDR3 sequences, approximately 86% of them seen once.

This sequence originates from a man in his forties with primary liver carcinoma and hepatitis B virus infection. The V call is TRBV29-1, the J call TRBJ2-1; the table's D gene call, TRBD2, was not cross checked with the DNA. Material: tumor tissue from primary liver carcinoma. CDR3 sequence reads: CSVGLARGFYNEHFL.